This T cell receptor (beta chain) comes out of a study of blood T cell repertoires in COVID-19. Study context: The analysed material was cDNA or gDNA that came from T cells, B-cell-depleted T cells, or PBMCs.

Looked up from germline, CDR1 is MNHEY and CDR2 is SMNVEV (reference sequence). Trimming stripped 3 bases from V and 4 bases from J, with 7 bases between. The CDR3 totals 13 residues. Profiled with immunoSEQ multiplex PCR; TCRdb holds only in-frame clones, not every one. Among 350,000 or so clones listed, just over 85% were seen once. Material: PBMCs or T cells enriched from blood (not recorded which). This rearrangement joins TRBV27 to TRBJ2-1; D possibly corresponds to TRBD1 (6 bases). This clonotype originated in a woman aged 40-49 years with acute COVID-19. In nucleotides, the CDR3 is TGTGCCAGCAGTTTTCAGGGGTACAATGAGCAGTTCTTC. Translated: CASSFQGYNEQFF.